This T cell receptor beta chain appears in the sequencing data of a study of regulatory T cells in long-lasting Graves disease. Study-level results: Among samples with persistent disease, TRBV28, TRBJ1-2 and TRBJ2-5 were favored.

This clonotype was found many times. Its antigen is unidentified. CDR3-region Arm-PCR and iRepertoire HTBI primers produced the TCR beta libraries. MiXCR was run by TCRdb on the multiplex PCR reads, yielding one entry per CDR3 protein. The sample lists fewer than 550,000 distinct CDR3 sequences, 15% to 20% occurring once. The V gene lost 0 bases and the J gene lost 5 bases, with 10 bases spanning the gap. The CDR3 is 15 amino acids. Germline-derived CDR1 and CDR2 are MDHEN and SYDVKM. Time point indicated: newly diagnosed GD, antithyroid drugs for less than 3 months. Following extraction of RNA from PBMCs, that RNA was used to make the TCR library. EDTA tubes collected 7.5 to 9.5 milliliters of peripheral blood. The sample was also linked to a second study, of T cells in Graves' hyperthyroidism and ophthalmopathy. That work adds: HTBI primers were employed in a first-round RT-PCR of the TCR CDR3. The majority of expanded thyroid clonotypes above 0.001 also appeared in blood.

V gene TRBV28 combines with J gene TRBJ2-2, with D possibly being TRBD1 (5 bases). The clonotype comes from a woman aged 40-60 years with Graves disease. The specimen comprised peripheral blood mononuclear cells (PBMCs), sampled at new diagnosis, from a patient treated with antithyroid drugs. CDR3 coding DNA: TGTGCCAGCAGTTTATGGGGCCAGGGAACCGGGGAGCTGTTTTTT. Translated, it gives CASSLWGQGTGELFF.